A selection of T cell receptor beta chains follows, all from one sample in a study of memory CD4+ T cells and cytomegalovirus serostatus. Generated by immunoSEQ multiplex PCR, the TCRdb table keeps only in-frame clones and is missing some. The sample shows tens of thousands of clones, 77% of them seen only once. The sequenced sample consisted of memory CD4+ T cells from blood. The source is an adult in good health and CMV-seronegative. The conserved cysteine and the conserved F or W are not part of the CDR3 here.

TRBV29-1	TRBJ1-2	SVVQGAGDGYT
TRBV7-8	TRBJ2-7	ASSQAGHEVLYEQY
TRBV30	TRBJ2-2	AWEPGTSGRVGELF
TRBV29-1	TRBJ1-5	SVAIGAASNQPQH
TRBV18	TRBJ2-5	ASSPKLAGVQETQY
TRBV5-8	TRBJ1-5	ASSFTNQPQH
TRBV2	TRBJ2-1	ASSALDRNEQF
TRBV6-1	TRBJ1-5	ASLDRGKPQH
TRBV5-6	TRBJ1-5	ASSRWDRVRQPQH
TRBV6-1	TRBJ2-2	ASKLDRGSTGELF
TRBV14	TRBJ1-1	ASSQDLFTAMNTEAF
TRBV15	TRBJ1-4	ATSRDLLSNEKLF
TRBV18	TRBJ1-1	ASSRGMDTEAF
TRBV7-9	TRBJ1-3	ASSIRLGQNSGNTIY
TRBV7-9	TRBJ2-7	ASTRTSGSDEQY
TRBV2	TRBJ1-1	ASIPEMNTEAF
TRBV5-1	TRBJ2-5	ASSPSQGSQETQY
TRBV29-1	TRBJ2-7	SGMPRGSYEQY
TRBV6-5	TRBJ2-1	ASSYSDRDNEQF
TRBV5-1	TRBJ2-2	ASSLQGQGRTGELF
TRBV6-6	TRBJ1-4	ASRSGGNEKLF
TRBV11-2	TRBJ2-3	ASSQDYTDTQY
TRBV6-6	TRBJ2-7	ASSYSSGLSYEQY
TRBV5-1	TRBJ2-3	ASWGGQGTDTQY
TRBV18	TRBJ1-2	ASSPGLNYGYT
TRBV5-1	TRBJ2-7	ASSPQGSVSSYEQY
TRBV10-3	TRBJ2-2	AMGVAGAAGELF
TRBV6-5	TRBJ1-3	ASSPSTGNTIY
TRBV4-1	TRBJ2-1	ASSQGAGAYEQF
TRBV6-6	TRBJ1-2	ASSNSGVGGYT
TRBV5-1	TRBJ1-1	ASRLEVGDTRGAF
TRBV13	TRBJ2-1	ASSLVGLAGGHEQF
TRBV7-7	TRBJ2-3	ASSLGLAGGTDTQY
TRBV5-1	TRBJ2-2	ASSLQGIGTGELF
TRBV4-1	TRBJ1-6	ASSQAGGSYNSPLH
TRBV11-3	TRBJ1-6	ASSLGQWGSPLH
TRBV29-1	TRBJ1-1	SVEGGRNEAF
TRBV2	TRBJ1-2	ASRSGTTGNGYT
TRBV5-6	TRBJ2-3	ASSLRGYLTDTQY
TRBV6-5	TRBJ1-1	ASSYSGGTRTEAF
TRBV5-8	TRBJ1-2	ASSHTGTAKSYGYT
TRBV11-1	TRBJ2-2	ASSLLGGRPGGELF
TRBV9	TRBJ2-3	ASSKTSGGTDTQY
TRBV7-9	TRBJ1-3	ASSLMGVSGQGGNTIY
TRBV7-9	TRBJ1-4	ASSLARQGSEKLF
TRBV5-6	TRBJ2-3	ASSLGQGGNTQY
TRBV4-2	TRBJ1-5	ASSQDGQINQPQH
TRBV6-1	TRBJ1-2	ASSEVGGYT
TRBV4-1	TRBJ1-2	ASSQQTANYGYT
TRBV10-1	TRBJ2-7	ASARDRDTYEQY